A single sample is the source of the 6 T cell receptor beta chains below, sequenced in a study of cytomegalovirus exposure and HLA in healthy donors. The PCR was carried out with 60 Vbeta primers and 13 Jbeta primers. The data were produced by immunoSEQ multiplex PCR, yet TCRdb's version contains in-frame clones alone and is incomplete. The sample records about 170,000 clones, roughly 85% being singletons. The sample comprised PBMCs. These receptors all stem from a young man in good health and CMV-seropositive.

On this clone itself: The sample holds other DNA sequences that translate to the same CDR3. The chain has TRBV19 and TRBJ2-7; 13 nucleotides agree with TRBD2. The CDR3 consists of 16 residues. J gave up 2 bases and V 6 bases, and 7 bases lay outside the gene matches. Looked up from germline, CDR1 is LNHDA and CDR2 is SQIVND (reference sequence). The CDR3 here is CASSSTLAGGPYEQYF. DNA for the CDR3: TGTGCCAGTAGCTCAACACTAGCGGGAGGGCCCTACGAGCAGTACTTC.

This clone occurred a few times. This rearrangement joins TRBV7-9 to TRBJ1-4; TRBD1 might be the D (5 bases). The CDR3 extends over 14 amino acids. V was pared by 3 bases and J by 8 bases, with 13 bases between. Looked up from germline, CDR1 is SEHNR and CDR2 is FQNEAQ (reference sequence). This CDR3 is CASSLGGIGEKLFF. As DNA, the CDR3 is TGTGCCAGCAGCTTGGGGGGGATCGGGGAAAAACTGTTTTTT.

The chain links TRBV15 to TRBJ2-7, with 8 bases aligning to TRBD1. Losses at the gene ends were 3 bases for V and 3 bases for J; bases not matched to a gene: 4. Germline V lookup: CDR1 LNHNV, CDR2 YYDKDF (reference sequence). The CDR3 spans 14 residues. The CDR3 here is CATSRQTGGYEQYF. The CDR3, as DNA: TGTGCCACCAGCAGGCAAACAGGGGGCTACGAGCAGTACTTC.

This clone was counted only a few times. This chain links TRBV5-1 with TRBJ1-1, with a possible D match to TRBD1 (6 bases). Trimming shortened V by 3 bases and J by 5 bases, and 14 bases separated the two germline ends. Germline values: CDR1 SGHRS, CDR2 YFSETQ. The CDR3 runs to 14 residues. The CDR3 DNA reads as TGCGCCAGCAGCTCTCAAGGGGGGGAGACTGAAGCTTTCTTT. It is translated as CASSSQGGETEAFF.

The chain couples TRBV5-1 to TRBJ2-7; TRBD1 aligns across 8 bases. Germline V gene data show CDR1 as SGHRS and CDR2 as YFSETQ. The CDR3 sequence is 14 residues long. V lost 4 bases and J lost 2; bases outside the gene matches: 5. The CDR3 coding sequence is TGCGCCAGCAGCGTCCGGGACAGGACCTACGAGCAGTACTTC. Its translation is CASSVRDRTYEQYF.

V usage is TRBV7-6 and J usage is TRBJ2-7; 7 bases align to TRBD2. The V and J ends lost 1 base and 5 bases, in that order; junction bases with no gene match: 8. This CDR3 contains 15 residues. The germline gives CDR1 SGHVS, CDR2 FNYEAQ. In DNA, the CDR3 is TGTGCCAGCAGCTTAGTGGGGGGGTGGTCTGACGAGCAGTACTTC. Translation: CASSLVGGWSDEQYF.